These 6 T cell receptor beta chains were all obtained from the same sample, sequenced in a study of beta chain features in type 1 diabetes. Overall study findings and caveats: Shorter TCRB CDR3s, moderately but significantly so, were found in Type 1 diabetes patients in all four CD4+ subsets.

As every portion of the isolated RNA was reverse transcribed, the sequencing read expressed TCRB transcripts. Assay used: immunoSEQ multiplex PCR; TCRdb lists only in-frame clones, some missing. The repertoire consists of roughly 100,000 clones, with approximately 30% occurring once and the leading ten covering less than 0.65%. No cognate antigen is known for these TCRs. The material sequenced was central memory CD4+ T cells from blood. These receptors all come from a woman younger than 35 with type 1 diabetes.

Concerning this clone itself: The sample contains more than one DNA sequence encoding this CDR3. The chain couples TRBV7-9 to TRBJ1-1, with D hard to call. V lost 1 base to trimming and J lost 1 base, with 4 bases between them. The CDR3 totals 13 residues. Germline values: CDR1 SEHNR, CDR2 FQNEAQ (reference sequence). The CDR3 loop reads CASSLEQNTEAFF. DNA of the CDR3: TGTGCCAGCAGCTTAGAACAGAACACTGAAGCTTTCTTT.

V usage is TRBV6-9 and J usage is TRBJ1-5; no clear D gene. V was shortened by 5 bases and J by 7 bases, with 6 bases between the two germline ends. The CDR3 covers 11 residues. Germline-derived CDR1 and CDR2 are MNHGY and SVAAGI. CDR3: CASSNRQPQHF. CDR3 nucleotides: TGTGCCAGCAGTAATAGACAGCCCCAGCATTTT.

This clone has just a few counts. The genes are TRBV2 and TRBJ2-7; 7 bases agree with TRBD2. Germline V gene data show CDR1 as SNHLY and CDR2 as FYNNEI. The CDR3 spans 15 residues. The V gene end was trimmed by 3 bases and the J gene end by 6 bases; junction bases not matched to a gene: 11. The CDR3 here is CASSELAGTKGEQYF. In DNA form, the CDR3 reads TGTGCCAGCAGTGAGCTTGCAGGGACTAAAGGCGAGCAGTACTTC. Filled out from reference TRBV2 and TRBJ2-7, the complete variable domain reads EPEVTQTPSHQVTQMGQEVILRCVPISNHLYFYWYRQILGQKVEFLVSFYNNEISEKSEIFDDQFSVERPDGSNFTLKIRSTKLEDSAMYFCASSELAGTKGEQYFGPGTRLTVT.

This clone is a singleton in its sample. V is TRBV5-4 and J is TRBJ2-6; 10 bases are shared with TRBD1. Trimming cost V 0 bases and J 4 bases; bases outside gene matches: 10. The CDR3 loop spans 19 amino acids. CDR1 is SGHNT and CDR2 is YYREEE in the germline V gene (reference sequence). DNA for the CDR3: TGTGCCAGCAGCTTGGGGGGACAGGGGAGCTCGCGCGGGGCCAACGTCCTGACTTTC. Amino acid sequence: CASSLGGQGSSRGANVLTF.

This chain uses TRBV7-3 with TRBJ2-5, with 7 bases that match TRBD2. This CDR3 spans 14 amino acids. Trimming at V came to 4 bases and at J to 6 bases, leaving 8 bases not matched to a gene. Germline V CDR1 and CDR2: SGHTA, FQGTGA. CDR3 sequence reads: CASSSGGNGKTQYF. CDR3 sequence (DNA): TGTGCCAGCAGCTCCGGGGGGAACGGGAAGACCCAGTACTTC.

This clone was counted only a few times. The chain joins TRBV5-6 to TRBJ1-2; D not resolved. The length of the CDR3 is 12 residues. Trimming took off 0 bases at V and 4 bases at J, with 4 bases between the two ends. Germline values: CDR1 SGHDT, CDR2 YYEEEE. The DNA for the CDR3 is TGTGCCAGCAGCTTGGACAGCTATGGCTACACCTTC. This gives the protein CASSLDSYGYTF.